A selection of T cell receptor beta chains follows, all from one sample in a study of cytotoxic CD8 clonotypes in ibrutinib-treated CLL. Sequencing was performed with immunoSEQ multiplex PCR; in TCRdb, only in-frame clones are kept and a portion is missing. The table has about 50,000 clones, roughly 80% seen once. The input for sequencing was PBMCs, taken after 24 months of ibrutinib treatment. The source of these receptors is a human donor with chronic lymphocytic leukemia. Each CDR3 is given with its conserved first and last residue. The order of the fields is J gene, D gene, V gene, clone size, CDR3 DNA, CDR3 protein. A D gene is named only where the DNA matches it firmly. Size is omitted from some rows. Given values are once, few, many or a class for expanded clones.

TRBJ1-1 | - | TRBV5-1 | - | TGCGCCAGCAGCACCGACAGGCCCTCGAACACTGAAGCTTTCTTT | CASSTDRPSNTEAFF
TRBJ1-1 | TRBD1 | TRBV28 | few | TGTGCCAGCAGTTCTCCCTCATCCGGGACAGGGGGTATCGCTGAAGCTTTCTTT | CASSSPSSGTGGIAEAFF
TRBJ2-1 | - | TRBV13 | - | TGTGCCAGCAGCTTAAAGCGGAACAATGAGCAGTTCTTC | CASSLKRNNEQFF
TRBJ1-3 | TRBD1 | TRBV5-4 | - | TGTGCCAGCAGCGTGGGACAGGGCTCTGGAAACACCATATATTTT | CASSVGQGSGNTIYF
TRBJ1-4 | - | TRBV7-8 | - | TGTGCCAGCAGTGACGGGGCGAAGGGAGAAAAACTGTTTTTT | CASSDGAKGEKLFF
TRBJ2-2 | - | TRBV25-1 | few | TGTGCCAGCAGCAGGTGGCCAGGGGGGTACGGGGAGCTGTTTTTT | CASSRWPGGYGELFF
TRBJ2-5 | TRBD2 | TRBV4-2 | - | TGTGCCAGCAGCCAAGGATCCGAGACTAGCGGGAGAGAGACCCAGTACTTC | CASSQGSETSGRETQYF
TRBJ2-1 | TRBD2 | TRBV15 | few | TGTGCCACCAGCAGAGGCGGGAGTGTCGATGAGCAGTTCTTC | CATSRGGSVDEQFF
TRBJ1-2 | - | TRBV6-6 | - | TGTGCCAGCAGCAGGACGAAGGGGGGGAACTATGGCTACACCTTC | CASSRTKGGNYGYTF
TRBJ2-5 | TRBD2 | TRBV4-1 | - | TGCGCCAGCAGCCAGAGCGGGAGTCGGGAGACCCAGTACTTC | CASSQSGSRETQYF
TRBJ2-5 | - | TRBV5-1 | - | TGCGCCAGCATCCTAGCGACTGGGGAGACCCAGTACTTC | CASILATGETQYF
TRBJ2-7 | TRBD1 | TRBV5-4 | - | TGTGCCAGCAGCTCGATAGGGACAGGGACGCGATGGGGCGAGCAGTACTTC | CASSSIGTGTRWGEQYF
TRBJ2-3 | - | TRBV6-6 | - | TGTGCCAGCAGCCAAGACAGGCGGACAGATACGCAGTATTTT | CASSQDRRTDTQYF
TRBJ1-2 | TRBD1 | TRBV10-3 | - | TGTGCCATCAGTGGGCCCGGGACAGGAAAGGCGGATGGCTACACCTTC | CAISGPGTGKADGYTF
TRBJ2-3 | TRBD2 | TRBV2 | - | TGTGCCAGCAGTGAATATAGCGGGAGTGGAGATACGCAGTATTTT | CASSEYSGSGDTQYF
TRBJ1-5 | - | TRBV5-1 | - | TGCGCCAGCAGCCCGGACAACGGCAATCAGCCCCAGCATTTT | CASSPDNGNQPQHF
TRBJ2-1 | TRBD2 | TRBV27 | - | TGTGCCAGCAGTTACTTGGGATGGACTAGCGGGAGAGTCTACAATGAGCAGTTCTTC | CASSYLGWTSGRVYNEQFF
TRBJ1-2 | - | TRBV28 | - | TGTGCCAGCACCTCTCCCACAATGGCCACTAACTATGGCTACACCTTC | CASTSPTMATNYGYTF
TRBJ2-2 | TRBD2 | TRBV10-1 | few | TGCGCCAGCAGTGAGTCGGCGGGGAGGGCCGGGGAGCTGTTTTTT | CASSESAGRAGELFF
TRBJ2-3 | - | TRBV28 | - | TGTGCCAGCAGGCAACAGGGCTCAGATACGCAGTATTTT | CASRQQGSDTQYF
TRBJ1-1 | - | TRBV9 | - | TGTGCCAGCAGCGTATTAATGAACACTGAAGCTTTCTTT | CASSVLMNTEAFF
TRBJ1-1 | TRBD1 | TRBV27 | - | TGTGCCAGCAGTCGCGACAGGGGGCTCGTAAACACTGAAGCTTTCTTT | CASSRDRGLVNTEAFF
TRBJ2-2 | - | TRBV11-2 | - | TGTGCCAGCAGCTTAGTGGATCCGAACACCGGGGAGCTGTTTTTT | CASSLVDPNTGELFF
TRBJ1-5 | TRBD1 | TRBV25-1 | few | TGTGCCAGCAGGGGACAGGGAGGCAATCAGCCCCAGCATTTT | CASRGQGGNQPQHF